The 28 T cell receptor beta chains below were found in one sample sequenced in a study of prognosis after radiotherapy for stage I lung cancer. The TCR beta CDR3 region was amplified from genomic DNA, with two rounds of multiplex PCR being used for the amplification. Primers targeting each individual TRBV and TRBJ gene were applied in first-round PCR. TCRdb re-called the multiplex PCR reads with MiXCR, one entry per CDR3 protein. The profile shows approximately 13,000 distinct CDR3 sequences, approximately 33% of them singletons. The starting material was PBMCs, obtained before or after stereotactic body radiation therapy (not recorded which). The origin of the receptors is a donor at least 50 years old with non-small cell lung cancer.

Of note for this clonotype: With only one base between it and a far larger clone, this is likely a read error. The chain has TRBV7-4 and TRBJ1-5, with unresolved D. CDR1 and CDR2 (germline): SGHVT, SQSDAQ. The CDR3 loop spans 15 amino acids. Trimming took 4 bases from V and 2 from J, leaving 12 bases between them. The CDR3 bases are TGTGCCAGCAGCTGGGGATGGAAAGGCAATCAGCCCCAGCATTTT. As protein: CASSWGWKGNQPQHF.

This clonotype was seen at least ten times. The CDR3: CASSYGLAKNIQYF. The CDR3 region has the DNA TGTGCCAGCAGTTACGGATTAGCCAAAAACATTCAGTACTTC. The rearrangement links TRBV6-5 to TRBJ2-4; D gene unclear. The CDR3 loop spans 14 amino acids. Trimming removed 2 bases at V and 0 bases at J, with 5 bases between. Per the germline V gene, CDR1 is MNHEY and CDR2 is SVGAGI.

V and J are TRBV7-6 and TRBJ2-7, with D possibly TRBD1 on 6 matching bases. Trimming cost V 2 bases and J 6 bases, with 11 bases left between them. CDR3 length: 13 amino acids. Germline-derived CDR1 and CDR2 are SGHVS and FNYEAQ. In nucleotides, the CDR3 is TGTGCCAGCAGCTTAAGGGAACAGGGCGAGCAGTACTTC. Its translation is CASSLREQGEQYF.

This clonotype was detected a few times. A read error is possible here, since a much larger clone lies one base away. Lacking the conserved final phenylalanine or tryptophan, this CDR3 likely reflects a read error. The V call is TRBV29-1, the J call TRBJ1-1, with no clear D. CDR3 length: 13 amino acids. The V and J ends lost 7 bases and 4 bases respectively, with 16 bases between them. The germline V gene has CDR1 SQVTM and CDR2 ANQGSEA. This CDR3 is CSAVGTLATEAFS. For the CDR3, the DNA is TGCAGCGCCGTCGGAACTCTGGCCACTGAAGCTTTCTCT.

The rearrangement links TRBV20-1 to TRBJ2-6, with 7 bases identical to TRBD1. In germline, CDR1 is DFQATT, CDR2 SNEGSKA (reference sequence). The CDR3 is 15 residues long. The CDR3 DNA follows: TGCATTCCGAGGACAGGTGACTCTGGGGCCAACGTCCTGACTTTC. It specifies CIPRTGDSGANVLTF.

This clonotype was observed at least ten times. DNA of the CDR3: TGCAGCGCCGGGACTAGCTGGGGGCCAGATACGCAGTATTTT. As protein: CSAGTSWGPDTQYF. The chain employs TRBV29-1 and TRBJ2-3; 9 bases match TRBD2. The V gene end was trimmed by 7 bases and the J gene end by 4 bases; junction bases not matched to a gene: 9. The CDR3 sequence is 14 residues long. The germline gives CDR1 SQVTM, CDR2 ANQGSEA.

This rearrangement joins TRBV6-1 to TRBJ2-6; 9 nucleotides match TRBD2. V dropped 6 bases and J dropped 7; count of bases not matched to a gene: 7. In germline, CDR1 is MNHNS, CDR2 SASEGT. This CDR3 is built from 15 residues. The CDR3 loop is CASRAGGSDANVLTF. The CDR3 coding sequence is TGTGCCAGCAGGGCGGGAGGGTCTGATGCCAACGTCCTGACTTTC.

This clonotype was recorded at least ten times. J is TRBJ1-1 and V is TRBV6-8, with D maybe TRBD1 (5 bases). V lost 2 bases and J lost 0, with 10 bases in between. There are 15 residues in the CDR3. Germline CDR1 MNHGY, CDR2 SAAAGT. CDR3 sequence: CASSYSKTVNTEAFF. CDR3 bases: TGTGCCAGCAGTTACAGTAAGACAGTGAACACTGAAGCTTTCTTT.

This clonotype was seen repeatedly, ten times or more. The V and J genes are TRBV5-1 and TRBJ2-5; tentatively, D is TRBD1 or TRBD2 (5 bases each). The V end was cut by 1 base, the J end by 7 bases, with 20 bases between. Germline loops: CDR1 SGHRS, CDR2 YFSETQ. CDR3 size: 16 residues. The CDR3 DNA reads as TGCGCCAGCAGCTTGTCCCCCGGGGCAGGTGGCGGGACCCAGTACTTC. Translation: CASSLSPGAGGGTQYF.

This clonotype is judged medium-sized. The chain links TRBV5-1 to TRBJ2-7; D is unclear. The V gene lost 4 bases and the J gene lost 1 base, with 9 bases spanning the gap. This CDR3 has 13 amino acids. The germline CDR1 and CDR2 sequences are SGHRS and YFSETQ. In nucleotides, the CDR3 is TGCGCCAGCAGCACTTCTAGGTCCTACGAGCAGTACTTC. As protein: CASSTSRSYEQYF.

By its share, this clonotype is medium-sized. The chain links TRBV5-1 to TRBJ2-7, with 10 positions matching TRBD2. This CDR3 comprises 15 residues. V was pared by 0 bases and J by 3 bases, with 3 bases of the junction left unmatched. In germline, CDR1 is SGHRS, CDR2 YFSETQ. CDR3: CASSLASGSFYEQYF. CDR3 bases: TGCGCCAGCAGCTTGGCTAGCGGGAGTTTCTACGAGCAGTACTTC.

This clonotype has ten or more counts. The genes are TRBV20-1 and TRBJ2-7; no firm D call. The V end lost 2 bases, the J end lost 9 bases, and 11 bases lay between the germline ends. CDR3 length equals 11 residues. Germline V gene data show CDR1 as DFQATT and CDR2 as SNEGSKA (reference sequence). The CDR3 coding sequence is TGCAGTGCTAGACAAGACCCGGGGCAGTACTTC. This encodes CSARQDPGQYF.

This clonotype was picked up many times. The rearrangement joins TRBV20-1 to TRBJ2-1, with 15 bases that match TRBD2. The germline CDR1 and CDR2 sequences are DFQATT and SNEGSKA (reference sequence). The CDR3 consists of 15 residues. Germline trimming cut 6 bases from V and 5 bases from J; bases unmatched to any gene: 5. The CDR3 coding sequence is TGCAGTGCCACGGGACTAGCGGGAGGTAACAATGAGCAGTTCTTC. Amino acid sequence: CSATGLAGGNNEQFF.

Concerning this clonotype: A junction end diverges from the germline sequence, so it may reflect a read error. The chain couples TRBV7-9 to TRBJ2-6, with a tentative D call TRBD1 (6 bases). Germline CDR1 is SEHNR and CDR2 is FQNEAQ (reference sequence). This CDR3 has 18 residues. CDR3 DNA sequence: TGTGCCAACAGCCTGCGACAGGAGATGTTCTCTGGGGCCTACGTCCTGACTTTC. This codes for CANSLRQEMFSGAYVLTF.

This clonotype has a count of ten or more. The chain joins TRBV20-1 to TRBJ2-1; 12 nucleotides match TRBD2. V gave up 3 bases and J gave up 7 bases; unmatched junction bases: 7. Germline V gene data show CDR1 as DFQATT and CDR2 as SNEGSKA (reference sequence). The CDR3 has 15 amino acids. CDR3 sequence reads: CSARRLAGVGNEQFF. DNA for the CDR3: TGCAGTGCTAGGAGACTAGCGGGAGTGGGAAATGAGCAGTTCTTC.

This clonotype is classed as medium-sized. J is TRBJ2-2 and V is TRBV6-4; 11 nucleotides agree with TRBD1. Germline V gene lookup returns CDR1 MRHNA and CDR2 SNTAGT. With 4 bases clipped from V and 4 bases from J, the junction kept 11 bases outside the gene matches. This CDR3 region has 18 residues. CDR3 amino acids: CASSANPTGQGGTGELFF. CDR3 bases: TGTGCCAGCAGTGCCAATCCGACGGGACAGGGGGGCACCGGGGAGCTGTTTTTT.

This chain connects TRBV19 to TRBJ2-3; D possibly corresponds to TRBD2 (5 bases). This CDR3 comprises 15 residues. Looked up from germline, CDR1 is LNHDA and CDR2 is SQIVND (reference sequence). V gave up 2 bases and J gave up 7 bases, with 16 bases separating them. The CDR3 region is CASSILANQVYTQYF. CDR3 nucleotides: TGTGCCAGTAGTATACTAGCTAACCAGGTATATACGCAGTATTTT.

This clonotype was seen many times. This could be a read error, since a much larger clone is one nucleotide away. The conserved phenylalanine or tryptophan is not found at the CDR3 terminus, so this likely reflects a read error. The chain couples TRBV28 to TRBJ1-1, with no clear D. Germline CDR1 is MDHEN and CDR2 is SYDVKM. The V and J ends lost 7 bases and 3 bases respectively, with 9 bases between them. The CDR3 contains 12 residues. Here the CDR3 reads CASKVRYTEAFC. The CDR3 DNA follows: TGTGCCAGCAAGGTAAGGTACACTGAAGCTTTCTGT.

The chain combines TRBV19 with TRBJ1-5; 11 bases are shared with TRBD1. J was trimmed by 4 bases and V by 2 bases; bases with no gene match: 7. This CDR3 region has 17 residues. The germline V gene has CDR1 LNHDA and CDR2 SQIVND (reference sequence). The CDR3 DNA reads as TGTGCCAGTAGTATAACGGGGACAGGGGGTATAAATCAGCCCCAGCATTTT. This codes for CASSITGTGGINQPQHF.

This clonotype was seen many times. Written as DNA, the CDR3 is TGCGCCAGCAGCTTGGAAGCGGGAGGCTACAATGAGCAGTTCTTC. This gives the protein CASSLEAGGYNEQFF. This chain links TRBV5-1 with TRBJ2-1, with 9 bases aligning to TRBD2. Germline V CDR1 and CDR2: SGHRS, YFSETQ. CDR3 length equals 15 residues. The V segment lost 0 bases and the J segment 3 bases; nucleotides outside the gene matches: 1.

The sample holds many counts of this clonotype. Written as DNA, the CDR3 is TGTGCCAGTAGCCACCTTGGAGGGGGCATTTCATATCAGCCCCAGCATTTT. This encodes CASSHLGGGISYQPQHF. The chain couples TRBV19 to TRBJ1-5; 7 bases align to TRBD1. The germline CDR1 and CDR2 sequences are LNHDA and SQIVND (reference sequence). The CDR3 has 17 residues. With 6 bases clipped from V and 5 bases from J, the junction kept 16 bases outside the gene matches.

This clonotype is categorized as medium-sized. This chain joins TRBV6-1 and TRBJ1-2; D may be TRBD1 (5 bases). Germline V lookup: CDR1 MNHNS, CDR2 SASEGT. There are 11 residues in the CDR3. V lost 5 bases, J lost 5 bases, and 6 bases lay in between. The CDR3 nucleotides are TGTGCCAGCAGTCGGGGGTATGGCTACACCTTC. This encodes CASSRGYGYTF.

This clonotype was seen ten or more times. The CDR3 nucleotides read TGTGCCAGCAGCTTAGGGCAGGGGGCGGCAAATACGCAGTATTTT. This sequence encodes CASSLGQGAANTQYF. The V gene is TRBV7-9, the J gene TRBJ2-3; 8 bases map to TRBD1. Trimming cost V 1 base and J 7 bases; bases outside gene matches: 7. CDR3 length: 15 amino acids. Germline lookup yields CDR1 SEHNR and CDR2 FQNEAQ (reference sequence). Full variable domain (remainder filled in from reference TRBV7-9 and TRBJ2-3): DTGVSQNPRHKITKRGQNVTFRCDPISEHNRLYWYRQTLGQGPEFLTYFQNEAQLEKSRLLSDRFSAERPKGSFSTLEIQRTEQGDSAMYLCASSLGQGAANTQYFGPGTRLTVL.

This clonotype ranks as medium-sized. V gene TRBV11-2 combines with J gene TRBJ2-3; D not resolved. Trimming removed 5 bases from V and 0 bases from J, with 18 bases in between. This CDR3 region has 17 residues. CDR1 is SGHAT and CDR2 is FQNNGV in the germline V gene. CDR3 amino acids: CASSTNPGFQSTDTQYF. The CDR3 DNA sequence: TGTGCCAGCAGCACAAATCCAGGTTTTCAAAGCACAGATACGCAGTATTTT.

This clonotype was observed many times. The chain is built from TRBV4-1 and TRBJ2-1; D might be TRBD1 (6 bases). Germline V CDR1 and CDR2: MGHRA, YSYEKL. The CDR3 covers 16 residues. V was clipped by 5 bases and J by 3 bases, with 17 bases between them. The CDR3 DNA sequence: TGCGCCAGCAGCTTCAGGGGTCTAGCAGTCTACAATGAGCAGTTCTTC. The encoded protein is CASSFRGLAVYNEQFF.

This clonotype has at least ten counts. The chain is built from TRBV10-3 and TRBJ2-7, with D tentatively TRBD1 (6 bases). The germline CDR1 and CDR2 sequences are ENHRY and SYGVKD. The ends were cut back, 11 bases at V and 3 bases at J, with 20 bases in the middle. The CDR3 totals 14 residues. The CDR3 nucleotides read TGTGCCGCCCAAAGAGATGGGACAAACTACGAGCAGTACTTC. Its translation is CAAQRDGTNYEQYF.

By frequency in the sample, this clonotype is medium-sized (0.01 to 0.1%). This chain connects TRBV20-1 to TRBJ2-1; 10 nucleotides match TRBD2. Looked up from germline, CDR1 is DFQATT and CDR2 is SNEGSKA (reference sequence). The CDR3 extends over 15 amino acids. Trimming removed 2 bases from V and 4 bases from J; junction bases left unmatched: 5. CDR3: CSARILAGIYNEQFF. In DNA form, the CDR3 reads TGCAGTGCTAGAATACTAGCGGGAATATACAATGAGCAGTTCTTC.

This clonotype was seen many times. V and J are TRBV19 and TRBJ2-7; D possibly matches TRBD1 or TRBD2 (5 bases each). V was pared by 4 bases and J by 2 bases, with 18 bases between. Looked up from germline, CDR1 is LNHDA and CDR2 is SQIVND (reference sequence). The CDR3 runs to 16 residues. CDR3 coding DNA: TGTGCCAGTAGTACCCAGGGCGGGCGCGGTGCCTACGAGCAGTACTTC. Protein sequence: CASSTQGGRGAYEQYF. Looking up the rest from reference TRBV19 and TRBJ2-7 gives the full variable domain: DGGITQSPKYLFRKEGQNVTLSCEQNLNHDAMYWYRQDPGQGLRLIYYSQIVNDFQKGDIAEGYSVSREKKESFPLTVTSAQKNPTAFYLCASSTQGGRGAYEQYFGPGTRLTVT.